This passage covers 21 T cell receptor beta chains from one sample sequenced in a study of beta chain features in type 1 diabetes (dated by TCRdb to 2016 to 2018). Libraries were constructed by the immunoSEQ multiplex PCR assay. The entire isolated RNA was reverse transcribed using the High Capacity cDNA Reverse Transcription Kit, and thus expressed TCRB transcripts were sequenced. TCRdb obtained this table from immuneACCESS and retained in-frame rearrangements with V and J assigned. These tables miss some clones; where compared with another copy, unresolved V genes account for less than half of the shortfall, and the remainder is unexplained. This sample is represented by 350,000 to 450,000 clones; more than 12% of them were singletons. Clones ranked in the top ten supply about 0.02% of the sample. Sequences were obtained from naive CD4+ T cells from blood. The cell subset or site tag for this specimen amounts to: true naive CD4+ T cells. Receptors originate from a woman between 18 and 29 years old in good health.

This clone has a handful of counts. The chain recombines TRBV4-1 with TRBJ2-1; 9 positions match TRBD2. V lost 1 base, J lost 4 bases, and 11 bases stayed unmatched. Germline assignment: CDR1 MGHRA and CDR2 YSYEKL. The CDR3 sequence is 18 residues long. The CDR3 region has the DNA TGCGCCAGCAGCCAAGCCGCTGTAGCGGGAGTCAGGTACAATGAGCAGTTCTTC. It encodes CASSQAAVAGVRYNEQFF.

The J gene is TRBJ2-1, the V gene TRBV18, with 8 bases lining up with TRBD1. V was pared by 0 bases and J by 10 bases, with 2 bases of the junction left unmatched. Per germline, CDR1 KGHSH and CDR2 LQKENI. The CDR3 extends over 13 amino acids. Here the CDR3 DNA reads TGTGCCAGCTCACCACCCCGGGACAGGGAGCAGTTCTTC. This gives the protein CASSPPRDREQFF.

The chain links TRBV19 to TRBJ2-2; D is unresolved. CDR1 and CDR2 from the germline V gene are LNHDA and SQIVND (reference sequence). The CDR3 extends over 13 amino acids. Trimming pared 6 bases from V and 4 bases from J, leaving 9 bases between. CDR3 coding DNA: TGTGCCAGTAGCGCTAACCCCACCGGGGAGCTGTTTTTT. Translated: CASSANPTGELFF.

On this clone: Within the sample, other DNA sequences also encode this same CDR3. The genes are TRBV30 and TRBJ2-1; TRBD2 matches at 11 bases. The CDR3 runs 15 residues. Germline V gives CDR1 GTSNPN, CDR2 SVGIG (reference sequence). Germline trimming cut 4 bases from V and 3 bases from J; bases unmatched to any gene: 5. The CDR3 DNA reads as TGTGCCTGGACGCCGGGGACTAGCGGCTACAATGAGCAGTTCTTC. This sequence encodes CAWTPGTSGYNEQFF.

This clone came up a few times. V is TRBV7-3 and J is TRBJ2-3; 14 positions match TRBD2. Germline CDR1 and CDR2: SGHTA and FQGTGA. The CDR3 has 20 residues. V shed 4 bases and J 2 bases; nucleotides not matched to a gene: 14. CDR3 loop: CASSSPGTSGRGANTDTQYF. CDR3 bases: TGTGCCAGCAGCTCCCCCGGGACTAGCGGGAGAGGGGCCAACACAGATACGCAGTATTTT.

The chain has TRBV28 and TRBJ2-7; TRBD1 might be the D (6 bases). CDR1 is MDHEN, CDR2 SYDVKM, per germline. The germline V and J ends were trimmed by 7 bases and 4 bases, with 14 bases remaining between them. The CDR3 loop spans 13 amino acids. The CDR3 spells CASISGGQYEQYF. The CDR3 nucleotides read TGTGCCAGCATTTCTGGGGGCCAGTACGAGCAGTACTTC.

The sample holds a few counts of this clone. The CDR3 sequence: CSVPKRDREHQPQHF. CDR3 coding DNA: TGCAGCGTGCCGAAACGGGACAGGGAACATCAGCCCCAGCATTTT. The chain carries TRBV29-1 and TRBJ1-5; TRBD1 agrees at 9 bases. This CDR3 spans 15 amino acids. J gave up 5 bases and V 6 bases, and 11 bases lay outside the gene matches. Germline CDR1 is SQVTM and CDR2 is ANQGSEA.

This clone was observed a handful of times. The rearrangement links TRBV2 to TRBJ2-7; TRBD2 might be the D (6 bases). This CDR3 is 14 amino acids long. V was trimmed by 6 bases and J by 3 bases, leaving 15 bases between them. CDR1 is SNHLY, CDR2 FYNNEI, per germline. The CDR3 coding sequence is TGTGCCAGCAGAGTAGGAGGGGCAGGCTACGAGCAGTACTTC. Encoded protein: CASRVGGAGYEQYF. Full variable domain (rest looked up from reference TRBV2 and TRBJ2-7): EPEVTQTPSHQVTQMGQEVILRCVPISNHLYFYWYRQILGQKVEFLVSFYNNEISEKSEIFDDQFSVERPDGSNFTLKIRSTKLEDSAMYFCASRVGGAGYEQYFGPGTRLTVT.

The chain links TRBV29-1 to TRBJ2-7; 10 nucleotides align to TRBD2. The ends lost 3 bases at V and 4 bases at J; junction bases unmatched: 6. The CDR3 covers 14 residues. CDR1 is SQVTM, CDR2 ANQGSEA, per germline. For the CDR3, the DNA is TGCAGCGTTGAGAAGGCTAGCGGGGGATACGAGCAGTACTTC. Encoded protein: CSVEKASGGYEQYF.

This clone has more than one count but fewer than ten. The chain employs TRBV18 and TRBJ2-5; D unclear. Trimming cost V 3 bases and J 5 bases, with 4 bases left between them. The CDR3 has 11 residues. The germline gives CDR1 KGHSH, CDR2 LQKENI. The CDR3 region has the DNA TGTGCCAGCTCACCCCAGGAGACCCAGTACTTC. Protein sequence: CASSPQETQYF.

This chain links TRBV4-2 with TRBJ2-5, with 13 bases matching TRBD2. V lost 5 bases, J lost 5 bases, and 11 bases stayed unmatched. The CDR3 runs to 17 residues. CDR1 is LGHNA and CDR2 is YNFKEQ in the germline V gene. The CDR3 sequence: CASSSRTSGSMKETQYF. CDR3 DNA sequence: TGTGCCAGCAGCTCCCGGACTAGCGGGAGCATGAAGGAGACCCAGTACTTC.

This chain connects TRBV30 to TRBJ2-5; tentatively, D is TRBD1 (6 bases). This CDR3 comprises 13 residues. Looked up from germline, CDR1 is GTSNPN and CDR2 is SVGIG (reference sequence). Deletions cut 2 bases from V and 5 bases from J, with 12 bases between. The CDR3 is CAWSKQGTETQYF. DNA for the CDR3: TGTGCCTGGAGTAAGCAGGGGACGGAGACCCAGTACTTC. The whole variable domain, remainder taken from reference TRBV30 and TRBJ2-5, is SQTIHQWPATLVQPVGSPLSLECTVEGTSNPNLYWYRQAAGRGLQLLFYSVGIGQISSEVPQNLSASRPQDRQFILSSKKLLLSDSGFYLCAWSKQGTETQYFGPGTRLLVL.

This clone was seen more than once but under ten times. This chain joins TRBV25-1 and TRBJ2-1; 9 bases map to TRBD2. With 3 bases clipped from V and 5 bases from J, the junction kept 14 bases outside the gene matches. This CDR3 region has 18 residues. CDR1 is MGHDK and CDR2 is SYGVNS in the germline V gene. The CDR3 sequence: CASSDIHLTSGPHNEQFF. CDR3 in DNA: TGTGCCAGCAGTGACATCCACTTGACTAGCGGCCCTCACAATGAGCAGTTCTTC.

J is TRBJ2-7 and V is TRBV13; TRBD1 agrees at 7 bases. Looked up from germline, CDR1 is PRHDT and CDR2 is FYEKMQ (reference sequence). The CDR3 is made up of 12 amino acids. V was pared by 6 bases and J by 2 bases, with 1 base of the junction left unmatched. The CDR3 DNA sequence: TGTGCCAGCAGGGGACAGACCTACGAGCAGTACTTC. Its protein is CASRGQTYEQYF. Drawing the rest from reference TRBV13 and TRBJ2-7, the complete variable domain is AAGVIQSPRHLIKEKRETATLKCYPIPRHDTVYWYQQGPGQDPQFLISFYEKMQSDKGSIPDRFSAQQFSDYHSELNMSSLELGDSALYFCASRGQTYEQYFGPGTRLTVT.

The rearrangement joins TRBV10-3 to TRBJ2-5, with 8 bases fitting TRBD1. V shed 0 bases, J shed 1 base, and the junction held 4 bases outside the gene matches. This CDR3 has 16 amino acids. Per the germline V gene, CDR1 is ENHRY and CDR2 is SYGVKD. CDR3 sequence: CAISESLTGAQETQYF. DNA for the CDR3: TGTGCCATCAGTGAGTCTTTGACAGGGGCCCAAGAGACCCAGTACTTC.

CDR3 nucleotide sequence: TGTGCCAGCTCATCCGACAGGCTCGGCTACACCTTC. Translation gives CASSSDRLGYTF. The chain couples TRBV18 to TRBJ1-2; D might be TRBD1 (6 bases). This CDR3 spans 12 amino acids. Looked up from germline, CDR1 is KGHSH and CDR2 is LQKENI. V lost 5 bases to trimming and J lost 8 bases, with 12 bases between them.

The chain joins TRBV11-2 to TRBJ2-3; tentative D call: TRBD2 (5 bases). CDR1 is SGHAT, CDR2 FQNNGV, per germline. V was clipped by 0 bases and J by 3 bases, with 10 bases between them. The CDR3 is 15 amino acids. CDR3 DNA: TGTGCCAGCAGCTTAGATCCACGGGGAACAGATACGCAGTATTTT. Amino acids: CASSLDPRGTDTQYF.

This rearrangement joins TRBV19 to TRBJ2-1, with 7 bases lining up with TRBD2. The CDR3 length is 14 residues. Germline V gives CDR1 LNHDA, CDR2 SQIVND (reference sequence). V trimming: 3 bases; J trimming: 6 bases; junction bases outside the gene matches: 5. The CDR3 DNA follows: TGTGCCAGTAGTATGGGGCGGGAGCGCAATGAGCAGTTCTTC. This codes for CASSMGRERNEQFF.

This clone was detected a few times. V is TRBV7-9 and J is TRBJ2-7; the D gene is possibly TRBD1 (6 bases). CDR1 is SEHNR, CDR2 FQNEAQ, per germline (reference sequence). With 6 bases removed from V and 2 bases from J, the gap between germline ends came to 17 bases. The CDR3 has 15 residues. The CDR3 coding sequence is TGTGCCAGCAGGACAAGTGCACAGGGAACCTACGAGCAGTACTTC. Protein sequence: CASRTSAQGTYEQYF. The whole variable domain, filled in from reference TRBV7-9 and TRBJ2-7, reads DTGVSQNPRHKITKRGQNVTFRCDPISEHNRLYWYRQTLGQGPEFLTYFQNEAQLEKSRLLSDRFSAERPKGSFSTLEIQRTEQGDSAMYLCASRTSAQGTYEQYFGPGTRLTVT.

The rearrangement joins TRBV29-1 to TRBJ2-3; TRBD2 matches at 11 bases. The germline V gene encodes CDR1 SQVTM and CDR2 ANQGSEA. The V and J ends lost 6 bases and 8 bases, in that order; junction bases with no gene match: 10. This CDR3 spans 14 amino acids. CDR3 coding DNA: TGCAGCGTAGAAAAGAGGCTAGCGGGGGGTACGCAGTATTTT. This encodes CSVEKRLAGGTQYF.

This clone has just a few counts. For the CDR3, the DNA is TGTGCCTGGAGGCGGGGAAATCAGCCCCAGCATTTT. Amino acids: CAWRRGNQPQHF. The rearrangement uses TRBV30 and TRBJ1-5; D is unclear. This CDR3 is 12 amino acids long. V lost 3 bases, J lost 4 bases, and 7 bases lay in between. CDR1 GTSNPN and CDR2 SVGIG come from the germline V gene (reference sequence).